The clone carrying this T cell receptor (beta chain) is labeled as medium-sized. Trimming cost V 0 bases and J 0 bases, with 10 bases left between them. Germline-derived CDR1 and CDR2 are SGHNT and YYREEE (reference sequence). This CDR3 comprises 16 residues. The entry originates in a study of technical replicates of blood from a handful of donors. The assay was immunoSEQ multiplex PCR, and TCRdb's table has in-frame clones only and misses some. The sample gives tens of thousands of clones, 85% to 90% of which show up once; about 5% is in the top ten. The clonotype was recovered from a human donor in good health. Some clones in this sample may be carry-over from other donors' samples. Sequenced material: PBMCs. The rearrangement uses TRBV5-4 and TRBJ1-5; D uncertain. The chain's CDR3 is CASSLGGGGSNQPQHF. The CDR3 DNA is TGTGCCAGCAGCTTGGGGGGAGGTGGTAGCAATCAGCCCCAGCATTTT. Complete variable domain (other parts from reference TRBV5-4 and TRBJ1-5): ETGVTQSPTHLIKTRGQQVTLRCSSQSGHNTVSWYQQALGQGPQFIFQYYREEENGRGNFPPRFSGLQFPNYSSELNVNALELDDSALYLCASSLGGGGSNQPQHFGDGTRLSIL.